This TCR beta chain was identified in a study of shared clonotypes between healthy human individuals. Germline V gene lookup returns CDR1 SNHLY and CDR2 FYNNEI. This CDR3 is 15 amino acids long. The ends were cut back, 4 bases at V and 6 bases at J, with 17 bases in the middle. The repertoire was sequenced with immunoSEQ multiplex PCR; TCRdb's copy has only in-frame clones and lacks some. Of about 1 million clones in the sample, under 80% were seen once. This receptor was obtained from a man between 18 and 29 years old in good health. Source material: memory CD4+ T cells sorted from blood. The subset denotes: CD45RA-negative fraction. V is TRBV2 and J is TRBJ2-3, with a weak D call TRBD2 (6 bases). The DNA for the CDR3 is TGTGCCAGCAGTGTTTTGGGTCGGGAGCCGGATACGCAGTATTTT. Its translation is CASSVLGREPDTQYF.